This T cell receptor (beta chain) was recorded in a study of response to subunit inactivated influenza vaccine. TCRdb used MiXCR to reprocess the RT-PCR reads, holding one entry per CDR3 protein. The sample consists of a few hundred thousand distinct CDR3 sequences, roughly 20% of them appearing once. CDR3 size: 14 residues. Per the germline V gene, CDR1 is SEHNR and CDR2 is FQNEAQ (reference sequence). V lost 4 bases to trimming and J lost 5 bases; unmatched junction nucleotides: 6. A word on this clonotype: Its antigen is unidentified.

Findings and caveats of the study: Researchers suggested that each seasonal influenza vaccination recruits few new T cells.

The V call is TRBV7-9, the J call TRBJ1-1; 8 bases fit TRBD1. The clonotype originates from a man between 50 and 70 years old who received an inactivated influenza vaccine. The sequencing here drew on PBMCs from blood, taken about 19 months after vaccination. CDR3: CASSSQGGGTEAFF. The CDR3 DNA follows: TGTGCCAGCAGCTCACAGGGGGGGGGAACTGAAGCTTTCTTT.